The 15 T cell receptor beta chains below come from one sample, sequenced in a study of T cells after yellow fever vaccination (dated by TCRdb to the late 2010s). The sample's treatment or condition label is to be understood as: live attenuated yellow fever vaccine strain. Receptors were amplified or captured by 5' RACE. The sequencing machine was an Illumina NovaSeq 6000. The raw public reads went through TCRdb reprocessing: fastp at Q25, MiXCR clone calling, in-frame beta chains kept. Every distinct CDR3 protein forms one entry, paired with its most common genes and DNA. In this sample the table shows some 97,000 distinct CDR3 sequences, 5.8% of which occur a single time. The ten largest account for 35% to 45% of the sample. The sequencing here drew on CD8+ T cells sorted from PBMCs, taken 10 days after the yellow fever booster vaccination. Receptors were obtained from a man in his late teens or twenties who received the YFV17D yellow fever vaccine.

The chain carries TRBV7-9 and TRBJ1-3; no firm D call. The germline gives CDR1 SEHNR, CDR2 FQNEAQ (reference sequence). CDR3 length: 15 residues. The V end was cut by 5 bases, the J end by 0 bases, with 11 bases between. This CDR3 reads CASSPRLGSGNTIYF. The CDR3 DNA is TGTGCCAGCAGCCCTCGACTTGGCTCTGGAAACACCATATATTTT. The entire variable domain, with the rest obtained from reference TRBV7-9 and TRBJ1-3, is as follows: DTGVSQNPRHKITKRGQNVTFRCDPISEHNRLYWYRQTLGQGPEFLTYFQNEAQLEKSRLLSDRFSAERPKGSFSTLEIQRTEQGDSAMYLCASSPRLGSGNTIYFGEGSWLTVV.

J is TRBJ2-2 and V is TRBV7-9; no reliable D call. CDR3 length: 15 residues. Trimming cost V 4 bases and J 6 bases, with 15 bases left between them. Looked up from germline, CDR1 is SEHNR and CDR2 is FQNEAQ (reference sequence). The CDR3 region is CASSSFGQAPGELFF. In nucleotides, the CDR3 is TGTGCCAGCAGCTCCTTCGGCCAGGCCCCCGGGGAGCTGTTTTTT.

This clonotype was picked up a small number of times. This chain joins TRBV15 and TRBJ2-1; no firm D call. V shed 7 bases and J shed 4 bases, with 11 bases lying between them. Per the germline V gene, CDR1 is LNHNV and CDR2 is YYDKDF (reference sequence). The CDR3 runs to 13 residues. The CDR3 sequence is CATKATSYNEQFF. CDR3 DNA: TGTGCCACCAAGGCCACCAGTTACAATGAGCAGTTCTTC.

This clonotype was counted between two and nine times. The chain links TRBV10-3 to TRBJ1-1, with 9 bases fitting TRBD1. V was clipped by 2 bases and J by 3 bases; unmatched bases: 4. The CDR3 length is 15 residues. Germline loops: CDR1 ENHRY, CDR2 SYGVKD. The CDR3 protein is CAISEGQGPDTEAFF. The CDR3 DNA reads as TGTGCCATCAGTGAGGGACAGGGGCCGGACACTGAAGCTTTCTTT.

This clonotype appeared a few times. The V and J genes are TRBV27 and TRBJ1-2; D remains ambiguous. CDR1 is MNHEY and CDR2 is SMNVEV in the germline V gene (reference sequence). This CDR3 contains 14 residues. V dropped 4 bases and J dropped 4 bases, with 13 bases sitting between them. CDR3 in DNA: TGTGCCAGCAGTTCCGGACCGGCCGGCTATGGCTACACCTTC. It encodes CASSSGPAGYGYTF.

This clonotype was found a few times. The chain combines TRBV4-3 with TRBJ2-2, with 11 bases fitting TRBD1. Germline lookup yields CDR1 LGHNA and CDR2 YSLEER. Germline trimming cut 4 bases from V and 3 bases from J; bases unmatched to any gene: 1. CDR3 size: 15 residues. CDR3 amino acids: CASSRDRGDTGELFF. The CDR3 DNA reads TGCGCCAGCAGCCGGGACAGGGGGGACACCGGGGAGCTGTTTTTT.

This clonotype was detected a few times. The CDR3 loop is CASSPGTRSYNEQFF. DNA of the CDR3: TGTGCCAGCAGCCCCGGGACGCGCTCCTACAATGAGCAGTTCTTC. The gene calls are TRBV7-9 and TRBJ2-1, with D perhaps TRBD1 or TRBD2 (5 bases each). The V gene lost 5 bases and the J gene lost 0 bases, with 11 bases spanning the gap. The germline CDR1 and CDR2 sequences are SEHNR and FQNEAQ (reference sequence). The CDR3 contains 15 residues.

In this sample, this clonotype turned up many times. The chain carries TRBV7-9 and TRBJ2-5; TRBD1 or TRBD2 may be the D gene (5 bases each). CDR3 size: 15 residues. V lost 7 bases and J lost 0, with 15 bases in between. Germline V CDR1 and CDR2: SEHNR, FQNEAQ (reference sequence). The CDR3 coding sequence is TGTGCCAGCACCGATCTGGGACGGTACCAAGAGACCCAGTACTTC. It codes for CASTDLGRYQETQYF.

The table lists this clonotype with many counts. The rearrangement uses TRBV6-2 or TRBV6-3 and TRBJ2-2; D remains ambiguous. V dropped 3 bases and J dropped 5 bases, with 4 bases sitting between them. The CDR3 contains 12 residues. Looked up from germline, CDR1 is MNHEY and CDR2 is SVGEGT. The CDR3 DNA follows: TGTGCCAGCAGTTATAGAACCGGGGAGCTGTTTTTT. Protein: CASSYRTGELFF.

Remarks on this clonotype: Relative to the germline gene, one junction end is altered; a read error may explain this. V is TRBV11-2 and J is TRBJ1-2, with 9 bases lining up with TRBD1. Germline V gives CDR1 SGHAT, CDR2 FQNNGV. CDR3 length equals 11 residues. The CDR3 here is CASSLRDRVAF. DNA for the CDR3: TGTGCCAGCAGCCTCCGGGACAGGGTGGCCTTC.

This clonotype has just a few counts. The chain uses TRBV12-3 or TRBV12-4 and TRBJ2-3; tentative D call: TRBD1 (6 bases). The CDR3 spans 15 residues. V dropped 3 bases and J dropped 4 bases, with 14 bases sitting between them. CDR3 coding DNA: TGTGCCAGCAGTTTCGAAAGGGGGTTTGCAGATACGCAGTATTTT. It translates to CASSFERGFADTQYF.

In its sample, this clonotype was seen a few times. CDR3: CASGNGQYNEQFF. As DNA, the CDR3 is TGTGCCAGCGGGAACGGACAGTACAATGAGCAGTTCTTC. This chain links TRBV7-8 with TRBJ2-1; D is possibly TRBD1 (6 bases). CDR3 length equals 13 residues. The V and J ends lost 8 bases and 4 bases respectively, with 12 bases between them. CDR1 is SGHVS, CDR2 FQNEAQ, per germline.

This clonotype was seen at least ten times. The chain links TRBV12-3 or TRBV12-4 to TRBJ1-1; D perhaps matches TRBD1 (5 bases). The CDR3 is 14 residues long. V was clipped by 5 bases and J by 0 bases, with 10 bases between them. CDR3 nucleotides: TGTGCCAGCAGTCCAGGGTTGGTGAACACTGAAGCTTTCTTT. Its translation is CASSPGLVNTEAFF.

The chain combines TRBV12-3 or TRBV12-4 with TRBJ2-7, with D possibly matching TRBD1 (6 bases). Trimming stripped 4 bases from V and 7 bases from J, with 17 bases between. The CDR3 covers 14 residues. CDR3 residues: CASSSPDSPFEQYF. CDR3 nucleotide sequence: TGTGCCAGCAGTTCCCCGGACAGCCCTTTTGAGCAGTACTTC.

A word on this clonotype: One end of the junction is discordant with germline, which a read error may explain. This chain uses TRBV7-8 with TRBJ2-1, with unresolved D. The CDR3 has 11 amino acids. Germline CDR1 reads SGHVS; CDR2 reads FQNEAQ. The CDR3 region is CASSLVHEQSF. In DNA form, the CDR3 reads TGTGCCAGCAGCTTAGTTCATGAGCAGTCCTTC.